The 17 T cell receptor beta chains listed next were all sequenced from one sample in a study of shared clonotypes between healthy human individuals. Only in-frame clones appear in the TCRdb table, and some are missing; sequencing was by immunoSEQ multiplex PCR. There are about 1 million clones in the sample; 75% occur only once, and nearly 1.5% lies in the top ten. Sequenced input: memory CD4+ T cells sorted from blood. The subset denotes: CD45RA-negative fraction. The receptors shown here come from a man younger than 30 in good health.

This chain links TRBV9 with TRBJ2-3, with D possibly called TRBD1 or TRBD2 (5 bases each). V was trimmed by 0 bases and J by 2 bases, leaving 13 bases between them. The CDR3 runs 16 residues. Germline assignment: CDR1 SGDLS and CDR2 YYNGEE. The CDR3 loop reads CASSVVGEWNTDTQYF. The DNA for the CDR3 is TGTGCCAGCAGCGTAGTAGGGGAGTGGAACACAGATACGCAGTATTTT. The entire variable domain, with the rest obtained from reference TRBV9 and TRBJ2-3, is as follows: DSGVTQTPKHLITATGQRVTLRCSPRSGDLSVYWYQQSLDQGLQFLIQYYNGEERAKGNILERFSAQQFPDLHSELNLSSLELGDSALYFCASSVVGEWNTDTQYFGPGTRLTVL.

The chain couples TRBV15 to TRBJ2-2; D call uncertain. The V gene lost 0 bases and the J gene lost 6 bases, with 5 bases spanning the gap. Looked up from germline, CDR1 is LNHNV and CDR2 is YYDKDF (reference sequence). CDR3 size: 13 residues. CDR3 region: CATSRDRSGELFF. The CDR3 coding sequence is TGTGCCACCAGCAGAGATCGTTCCGGGGAGCTGTTTTTT.

The CDR3 loop is CASTDLPGLGTEAFF. The DNA of the CDR3 is TGTGCCAGCACCGACCTCCCCGGGTTAGGCACTGAAGCTTTCTTT. The J gene is TRBJ1-1, the V gene TRBV6-1; D gene unclear. V lost 7 bases and J lost 4, with 19 bases in between. The CDR3 loop spans 15 amino acids. Germline-derived CDR1 and CDR2 are MNHNS and SASEGT.

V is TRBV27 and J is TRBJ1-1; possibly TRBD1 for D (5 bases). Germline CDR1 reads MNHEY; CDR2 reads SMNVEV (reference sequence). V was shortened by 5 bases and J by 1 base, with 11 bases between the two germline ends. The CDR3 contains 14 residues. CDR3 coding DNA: TGTGCCAGCAGTCCGGGACTTCAGAACACTGAAGCTTTCTTT. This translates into CASSPGLQNTEAFF.

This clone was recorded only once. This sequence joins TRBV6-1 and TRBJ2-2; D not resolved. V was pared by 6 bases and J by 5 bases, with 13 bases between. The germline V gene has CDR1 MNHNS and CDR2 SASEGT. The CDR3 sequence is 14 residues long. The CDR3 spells CASRVELHTGELFF. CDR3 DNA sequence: TGTGCCAGCAGAGTCGAACTCCATACCGGGGAGCTGTTTTTT.

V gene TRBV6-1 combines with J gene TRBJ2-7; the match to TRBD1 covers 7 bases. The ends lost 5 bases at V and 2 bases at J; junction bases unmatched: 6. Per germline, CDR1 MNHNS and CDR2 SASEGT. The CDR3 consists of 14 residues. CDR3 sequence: CASSTGTVAYEQYF. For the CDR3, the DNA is TGTGCCAGCAGTACCGGGACAGTAGCCTACGAGCAGTACTTC.

The CDR3 is CASSTFPTGYGYTF. In DNA, the CDR3 is TGTGCCAGCAGTACATTCCCCACAGGGTATGGCTACACCTTC. This chain uses TRBV6-6 with TRBJ1-2; D might be TRBD1 (6 bases). The germline CDR1 and CDR2 sequences are MNHNY and SVGAGI (reference sequence). The CDR3 runs 14 residues. V lost 5 bases and J 5 bases, leaving 15 bases between the germline ends.

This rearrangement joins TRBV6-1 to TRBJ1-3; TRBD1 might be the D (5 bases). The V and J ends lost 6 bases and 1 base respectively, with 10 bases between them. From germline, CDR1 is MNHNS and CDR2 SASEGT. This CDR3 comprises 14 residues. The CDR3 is CASRGWGSGNTIYF. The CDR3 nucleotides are TGTGCCAGCAGGGGCTGGGGGTCTGGAAACACCATATATTTT.

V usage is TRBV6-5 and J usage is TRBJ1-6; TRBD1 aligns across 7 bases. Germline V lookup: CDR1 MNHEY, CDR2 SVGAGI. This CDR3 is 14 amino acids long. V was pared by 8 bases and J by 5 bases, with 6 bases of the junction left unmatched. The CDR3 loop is CASRAGTDNSPLHF. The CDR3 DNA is TGTGCCAGCCGGGCCGGGACAGATAATTCACCCCTCCACTTT.

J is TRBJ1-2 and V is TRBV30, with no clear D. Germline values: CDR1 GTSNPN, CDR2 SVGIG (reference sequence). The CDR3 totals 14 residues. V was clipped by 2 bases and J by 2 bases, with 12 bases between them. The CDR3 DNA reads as TGTGCCTGGAGTCCTCAATTAACCAACTATGGCTACACCTTC. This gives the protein CAWSPQLTNYGYTF.

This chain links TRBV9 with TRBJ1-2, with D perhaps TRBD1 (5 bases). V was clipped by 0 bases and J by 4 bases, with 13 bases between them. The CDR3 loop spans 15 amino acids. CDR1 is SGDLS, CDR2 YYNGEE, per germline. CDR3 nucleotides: TGTGCCAGCAGCGTAGCTGGAACCCAGGGCTATGGCTACACCTTC. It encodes CASSVAGTQGYGYTF. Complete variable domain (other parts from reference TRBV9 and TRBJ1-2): DSGVTQTPKHLITATGQRVTLRCSPRSGDLSVYWYQQSLDQGLQFLIQYYNGEERAKGNILERFSAQQFPDLHSELNLSSLELGDSALYFCASSVAGTQGYGYTFGSGTRLTVV.

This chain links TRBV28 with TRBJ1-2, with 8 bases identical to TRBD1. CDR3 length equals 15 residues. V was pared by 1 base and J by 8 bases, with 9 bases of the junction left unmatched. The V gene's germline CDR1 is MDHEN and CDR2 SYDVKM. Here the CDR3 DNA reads TGTGCCAGCAGTTTATTCCCTCGACAGGGGCAAGGCTACACCTTC. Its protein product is CASSLFPRQGQGYTF.

The CDR3 nucleotides read TGTGCCAGCAGCTTAGAGTCCGGCGGGGAGCTGTTTTTT. It encodes CASSLESGGELFF. The genes are TRBV11-2 and TRBJ2-2; D remains unclear. The CDR3 is made up of 13 amino acids. Trimming shortened V by 0 bases and J by 7 bases, and 6 bases separated the two germline ends. Germline loops: CDR1 SGHAT, CDR2 FQNNGV. The full variable domain, in which reference TRBV11-2 and TRBJ2-2 provide the parts outside the CDR3, is EAGVAQSPRYKIIEKRQSVAFWCNPISGHATLYWYQQILGQGPKLLIQFQNNGVVDDSQLPKDRFSAERLKGVDSTLKIQPAKLEDSAVYLCASSLESGGELFFGEGSRLTVL.

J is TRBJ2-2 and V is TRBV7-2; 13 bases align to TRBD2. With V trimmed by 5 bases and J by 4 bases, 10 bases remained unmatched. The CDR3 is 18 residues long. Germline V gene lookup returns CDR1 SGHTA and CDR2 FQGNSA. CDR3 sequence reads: CASSPRTSGSSSTGELFF. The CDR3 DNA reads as TGTGCCAGCAGCCCGCGGACTAGCGGGAGTTCGAGCACCGGGGAGCTGTTTTTT.

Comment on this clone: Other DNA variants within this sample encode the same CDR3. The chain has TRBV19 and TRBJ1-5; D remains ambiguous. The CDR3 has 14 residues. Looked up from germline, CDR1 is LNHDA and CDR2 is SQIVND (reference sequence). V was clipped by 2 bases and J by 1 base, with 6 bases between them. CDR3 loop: CASSITGSNQPQHF. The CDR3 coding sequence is TGTGCCAGTAGTATAACGGGGAGCAATCAGCCCCAGCATTTT.

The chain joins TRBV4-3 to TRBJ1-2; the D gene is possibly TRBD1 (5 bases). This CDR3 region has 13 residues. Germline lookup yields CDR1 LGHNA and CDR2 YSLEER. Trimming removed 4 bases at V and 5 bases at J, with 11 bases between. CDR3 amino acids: CASSPGADYGYTF. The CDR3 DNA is TGCGCCAGCAGCCCCGGGGCAGATTATGGCTACACCTTC.

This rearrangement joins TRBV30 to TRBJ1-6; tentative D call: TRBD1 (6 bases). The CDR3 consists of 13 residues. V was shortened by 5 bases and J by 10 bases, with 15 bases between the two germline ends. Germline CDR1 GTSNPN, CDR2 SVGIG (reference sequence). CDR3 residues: CAWGRKQGSPLHF. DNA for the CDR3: TGTGCCTGGGGAAGGAAGCAGGGGTCACCCCTCCACTTT.